This entry is about one T cell receptor beta chain. Its antigen is still unknown. Profiling relied on immunoSEQ multiplex PCR, and the TCRdb table lists in-frame clones only, not all of them. The sample lists about 80,000 clones, around 85% occurring once. This specimen belongs to a study of OX40 agonist ivuxolimab in advanced cancers. Study context: Among those enrolled, mean age was 60 years (range roughly 23 to 79) and 82.7% were male. Prior checkpoint blockade (anti-PD-1, anti-PD-L1 or anti-CTLA-4) was permitted; around 37% had it. The study, taken as a whole, reports: At doses 0.1 to 3.0 mg/kg, CD4+ and CD8+ clones expanded. Some nonresponders likewise displayed low normalized T-cell clonal expansion.

Sequencing used CD4+ or CD8+ T cells sorted from blood, obtained in a trial of the OX40 agonist ivuxolimab. The TCR comes from an adult with an advanced solid tumor such as melanoma, head and neck, liver or kidney cancer.

The CDR3 sequence is CASSMGQGGTDTQYF. CDR3 DNA: TGTGCCAGTAGTATGGGGCAGGGCGGCACAGATACGCAGTATTTT. The V and J genes are TRBV19 and TRBJ2-3; a possible D gene is TRBD1 (5 bases). Germline assignment: CDR1 LNHDA and CDR2 SQIVND (reference sequence). V lost 3 bases and J 1 base, leaving 11 bases between the germline ends. This CDR3 spans 15 amino acids.